This entry lists 32 T cell receptor beta chains sequenced from one sample in a study of T cell clonotyping in hematopoietic cell transplantation. The table came from immunoSEQ multiplex PCR; TCRdb's copy has only in-frame clones and leaves some out. The table shows some 3,500 clones, with around 70% occurring only once. Source: peripheral blood mononuclear cells, taken 30 days after allogeneic stem cell transplant. The receptors come from a male patient aged 35-50 years who had an allogeneic stem cell transplant from an unrelated donor, so the T cells may come from the graft donor. Some clones in this sample may be carry-over from other donors' samples.

This clone was detected only a few times. The chain has TRBV7-9 and TRBJ1-6; D unresolved. There are 13 residues in the CDR3. Germline lookup yields CDR1 SEHNR and CDR2 FQNEAQ (reference sequence). Trimming removed 2 bases at V and 7 bases at J, with 6 bases between. The CDR3 DNA is TGTGCCAGCAGCTTACCGGAAAATTCACCCCTCCACTTT. Translating gives CASSLPENSPLHF.

This chain connects TRBV2 to TRBJ2-2, with D uncertain. V gave up 2 bases and J gave up 1 base, with 5 bases separating them. The germline V gene has CDR1 SNHLY and CDR2 FYNNEI. The length of the CDR3 is 14 residues. CDR3 amino acids: CASSETKNTGELFF. The DNA of the CDR3 is TGTGCCAGCAGTGAAACGAAGAACACCGGGGAGCTGTTTTTT.

The chain joins TRBV4-2 to TRBJ2-1, with 12 bases that match TRBD2. Trimming cost V 3 bases and J 9 bases; bases outside gene matches: 9. The CDR3 is 16 residues long. Per germline, CDR1 LGHNA and CDR2 YNFKEQ. CDR3 nucleotide sequence: TGTGCCAGCAGCCAGACCCTAGCGGGGGGGCTGGGTGAGCAGTTCTTC. As protein: CASSQTLAGGLGEQFF.

The rearrangement links TRBV29-1 to TRBJ1-1; no definite D call. V lost 3 bases and J 1 base, leaving 9 bases between the germline ends. CDR3 length equals 13 residues. The V gene's germline CDR1 is SQVTM and CDR2 ANQGSEA. The CDR3 nucleotides are TGCAGCGTTGATTATGAGGAGAACACTGAAGCTTTCTTT. Translating it yields CSVDYEENTEAFF.

The CDR3 DNA reads as TGTGCCTGGGGGGACGGCAAAAATGGCTACACCTTC. Translating gives CAWGDGKNGYTF. The V gene is TRBV30, the J gene TRBJ1-2, with D possibly matching TRBD1 (5 bases). Between the trimmed V and J ends, which lost 5 bases and 6 bases, there was a span of 13 bases. Germline V lookup: CDR1 GTSNPN, CDR2 SVGIG (reference sequence). The CDR3 totals 12 residues. Combining the CDR3 with reference TRBV30 and TRBJ1-2 gives the whole variable domain SQTIHQWPATLVQPVGSPLSLECTVEGTSNPNLYWYRQAAGRGLQLLFYSVGIGQISSEVPQNLSASRPQDRQFILSSKKLLLSDSGFYLCAWGDGKNGYTFGSGTRLTVV.

J is TRBJ1-5 and V is TRBV19; no clear D gene. V dropped 3 bases and J dropped 2 bases, with 11 bases sitting between them. CDR1 LNHDA and CDR2 SQIVND come from the germline V gene (reference sequence). This CDR3 comprises 15 residues. The CDR3 region is CASSIGERGNQPQHF. The CDR3 DNA sequence: TGTGCCAGTAGTATTGGAGAAAGGGGCAATCAGCCCCAGCATTTT.

The gene calls are TRBV30 and TRBJ2-7, with 7 bases that match TRBD1. Germline loops: CDR1 GTSNPN, CDR2 SVGIG (reference sequence). The CDR3 spans 11 residues. V trimming: 8 bases; J trimming: 2 bases; junction bases outside the gene matches: 3. CDR3 loop: CAAGTAYEQYF. DNA for the CDR3: TGTGCCGCCGGGACAGCCTACGAGCAGTACTTC.

This clone was counted between two and nine times. V is TRBV19 and J is TRBJ1-5, with D possibly being TRBD1 (5 bases). This CDR3 spans 14 amino acids. V was clipped by 3 bases and J by 6 bases, with 12 bases between them. The germline V gene has CDR1 LNHDA and CDR2 SQIVND (reference sequence). CDR3 in DNA: TGTGCCAGTAGTATGGGAGGGGAAGGTCAGCCCCAGCATTTT. It yields the protein CASSMGGEGQPQHF.

This sequence joins TRBV5-4 and TRBJ1-5; D gene uncertain. V lost 0 bases to trimming and J lost 4 bases, with 11 bases between them. The CDR3 covers 15 residues. CDR1 and CDR2 (germline): SGHNT, YYREEE (reference sequence). The CDR3 DNA reads TGTGCCAGCAGCTTGGGAGCAGGTCCTAATCAGCCCCAGCATTTT. Amino acid sequence: CASSLGAGPNQPQHF.

The gene calls are TRBV19 and TRBJ2-2; 10 bases fit TRBD1. The CDR3 runs 17 residues. The J segment lost 5 bases and the V segment lost 7 bases, leaving 13 bases of the junction unmatched. Germline V lookup: CDR1 LNHDA, CDR2 SQIVND (reference sequence). DNA of the CDR3: TGTGCCAGTACCCCCCTGACAGGGGGCAAAAAAACCGGGGAGCTGTTTTTT. It specifies CASTPLTGGKKTGELFF.

The genes are TRBV30 and TRBJ2-7; maybe TRBD1 (5 bases). The germline V gene encodes CDR1 GTSNPN and CDR2 SVGIG (reference sequence). The V end lost 3 bases, the J end lost 3 bases, and 6 bases lay between the germline ends. The CDR3 consists of 11 residues. CDR3 loop: CAWRRGYEQYF. CDR3 nucleotide sequence: TGTGCCTGGAGAAGGGGCTACGAGCAGTACTTC.

The chain combines TRBV9 with TRBJ2-3; TRBD1 aligns across 9 bases. V gave up 3 bases and J gave up 6 bases; unmatched junction bases: 11. This CDR3 has 16 residues. From germline, CDR1 is SGDLS and CDR2 YYNGEE. CDR3 in DNA: TGTGCCAGCAGCGCTTGGACAGGGGCTGTTACGGATACGCAGTATTTT. Its protein product is CASSAWTGAVTDTQYF.

J is TRBJ1-2 and V is TRBV28, with D perhaps TRBD1 (6 bases). The germline V gene encodes CDR1 MDHEN and CDR2 SYDVKM. The CDR3 spans 18 residues. Trimming removed 6 bases at V and 8 bases at J, with 31 bases between. The CDR3 protein is CASRRGEVLGLTTRGYTF. As DNA, the CDR3 is TGTGCCAGCAGAAGGGGGGAGGTCTTGGGGCTCACTACCCGCGGCTACACCTTC.

The chain is built from TRBV5-1 and TRBJ2-7; D not resolved. V lost 5 bases and J lost 3, with 12 bases in between. This CDR3 contains 13 residues. CDR1 is SGHRS, CDR2 YFSETQ, per germline. CDR3 sequence (DNA): TGCGCCAGCAGTCAGGATATACACTACGAGCAGTACTTC. Translation gives CASSQDIHYEQYF.

This chain joins TRBV10-3 and TRBJ2-5; 11 bases agree with TRBD1. The V gene's germline CDR1 is ENHRY and CDR2 SYGVKD. The CDR3 totals 18 residues. V was pared by 4 bases and J by 2 bases, with 12 bases of the junction left unmatched. The CDR3 protein is CAISGTPGQGGRQETQYF. The DNA for the CDR3 is TGTGCCATCAGTGGGACACCGGGACAGGGGGGCAGGCAAGAGACCCAGTACTTC.

This clone was detected only once. The chain links TRBV5-1 to TRBJ1-2; the match to TRBD1 covers 9 bases. CDR1 is SGHRS, CDR2 YFSETQ, per germline. This CDR3 has 14 amino acids. J was trimmed by 5 bases and V by 3 bases; bases with no gene match: 5. CDR3 bases: TGCGCCAGCAGCTCGACAGGGGGGGAGTATGGCTACACCTTC. Protein: CASSSTGGEYGYTF. Complete variable domain (other parts from reference TRBV5-1 and TRBJ1-2): KAGVTQTPRYLIKTRGQQVTLSCSPISGHRSVSWYQQTPGQGLQFLFEYFSETQRNKGNFPGRFSGRQFSNSRSEMNVSTLELGDSALYLCASSSTGGEYGYTFGSGTRLTVV.

This sequence joins TRBV30 and TRBJ2-2, with D maybe TRBD2 (5 bases). Between the trimmed V and J ends, which lost 5 bases and 5 bases, there was a span of 6 bases. The CDR3 extends over 11 amino acids. Germline CDR1 GTSNPN, CDR2 SVGIG (reference sequence). CDR3 DNA sequence: TGTGCCTGGGAGGGTACCGGGGAGCTGTTTTTT. Translation: CAWEGTGELFF. The full variable domain, with the rest looked up from reference TRBV30 and TRBJ2-2, is SQTIHQWPATLVQPVGSPLSLECTVEGTSNPNLYWYRQAAGRGLQLLFYSVGIGQISSEVPQNLSASRPQDRQFILSSKKLLLSDSGFYLCAWEGTGELFFGEGSRLTVL.

The CDR3 nucleotides are TGTGCCAGCAGCCTCCGACCCCTACAGGGGGCGCAGATTTCACCCCTCCACTTT. Amino acids: CASSLRPLQGAQISPLHF. J is TRBJ1-6 and V is TRBV9; 9 bases fit TRBD1. The CDR3 loop spans 18 amino acids. CDR1 is SGDLS and CDR2 is YYNGEE in the germline V gene. J gave up 9 bases and V 4 bases, and 17 bases lay outside the gene matches.

In its sample, this clone was seen once. This sequence joins TRBV19 and TRBJ2-3; 8 bases line up with TRBD2. Germline V gene data show CDR1 as LNHDA and CDR2 as SQIVND (reference sequence). The CDR3 consists of 14 residues. After removal of 5 bases from V and 3 bases from J, the junction contained 4 bases not matched to a gene. The CDR3 spells CASSSGLGTDTQYF. The CDR3 nucleotides read TGTGCCAGTAGTTCGGGACTAGGAACAGATACGCAGTATTTT. Together with reference TRBV19 and TRBJ2-3, the CDR3 gives the full variable domain: DGGITQSPKYLFRKEGQNVTLSCEQNLNHDAMYWYRQDPGQGLRLIYYSQIVNDFQKGDIAEGYSVSREKKESFPLTVTSAQKNPTAFYLCASSSGLGTDTQYFGPGTRLTVL.

This CDR3 is CASSGIGGPDTQYF. The CDR3 nucleotides read TGTGCCAGCAGTGGAATAGGGGGGCCTGATACGCAGTATTTT. The rearrangement uses TRBV6-5 and TRBJ2-3; D assignment may be TRBD1 or TRBD2 (6 bases each). Between the trimmed V and J ends, which lost 5 bases and 6 bases, there was a span of 15 bases. The germline V gene encodes CDR1 MNHEY and CDR2 SVGAGI. The CDR3 consists of 14 residues.

The chain employs TRBV4-1 and TRBJ2-7, with a tentative D call TRBD2 (6 bases). V dropped 3 bases and J dropped 5 bases, with 17 bases sitting between them. Germline V gene data show CDR1 as MGHRA and CDR2 as YSYEKL. This CDR3 region has 15 residues. As DNA, the CDR3 is TGCGCCAGCAGCCAGACCAGCGGGCCGGGGGACGAGCAGTACTTC. Its translation is CASSQTSGPGDEQYF.

The chain has TRBV5-4 and TRBJ2-5; tentative D call: TRBD2 (7 bases). Germline lookup yields CDR1 SGHNT and CDR2 YYREEE (reference sequence). The CDR3 is 13 amino acids. Deletions cut 3 bases from V and 5 bases from J, with 11 bases between. Here the CDR3 reads CASSYGGRETQYF. CDR3 nucleotides: TGTGCCAGCAGCTACGGGGGGCGGGAGACCCAGTACTTC.

The chain links TRBV6-6 to TRBJ1-1; D is undetermined. The CDR3 extends over 15 amino acids. Trimming removed 7 bases at V and 4 bases at J, with 19 bases between. Germline lookup yields CDR1 MNHNY and CDR2 SVGAGI (reference sequence). DNA for the CDR3: TGTGCCAGCATGGCTGGGGTGGGTCAGGCCACTGAAGCTTTCTTT. It encodes CASMAGVGQATEAFF.

The chain combines TRBV5-6 with TRBJ1-4; D might be TRBD1 (6 bases). The ends were cut back, 0 bases at V and 8 bases at J, with 11 bases in the middle. The CDR3 length is 14 residues. Germline loops: CDR1 SGHDT, CDR2 YYEEEE. The CDR3 protein is CASSLEQGGEKLFF. DNA for the CDR3: TGTGCCAGCAGCTTGGAACAGGGAGGCGAAAAACTGTTTTTT.

The rearrangement joins TRBV6-4 to TRBJ1-1; 8 nucleotides agree with TRBD1. Trimming cost V 2 bases and J 4 bases; bases outside gene matches: 3. Per the germline V gene, CDR1 is MRHNA and CDR2 is SNTAGT. The CDR3 is 14 amino acids. CDR3 in amino acids: CASSDTDRATEAFF. Here the CDR3 DNA reads TGTGCCAGCAGTGACACGGACAGGGCCACTGAAGCTTTCTTT.

CDR3 coding DNA: TGTGCCTGGAGTGTAGGGGTTAACACTGAAGCTTTCTTT. Protein product: CAWSVGVNTEAFF. V gene TRBV30 combines with J gene TRBJ1-1, with D possibly matching TRBD1 (5 bases). Trimming took 0 bases from V and 2 from J, leaving 7 bases between them. The CDR3 is 13 amino acids. Germline values: CDR1 GTSNPN, CDR2 SVGIG (reference sequence).

The chain combines TRBV7-8 with TRBJ2-7, with a tentative D call TRBD2 (5 bases). This CDR3 contains 15 residues. Trimming took off 4 bases at V and 2 bases at J, with 15 bases between the two ends. CDR1 SGHVS and CDR2 FQNEAQ come from the germline V gene. The CDR3 coding sequence is TGTGCCAGCAGCTCGCTGAGGGTCGGGACCTACGAGCAGTACTTC. It codes for CASSSLRVGTYEQYF.

V usage is TRBV28 and J usage is TRBJ2-4, with no clear D. V was trimmed by 6 bases and J by 0 bases, leaving 3 bases between them. The germline CDR1 and CDR2 sequences are MDHEN and SYDVKM. This CDR3 has 12 amino acids. In DNA form, the CDR3 reads TGTGCCAGCAGGGGAGCCAAAAACATTCAGTACTTC. It specifies CASRGAKNIQYF.

The rearrangement joins TRBV27 to TRBJ2-7; no firm D call. The CDR3 has 15 residues. The ends were cut back, 3 bases at V and 0 bases at J, with 12 bases in the middle. Germline V gene lookup returns CDR1 MNHEY and CDR2 SMNVEV (reference sequence). CDR3 nucleotide sequence: TGTGCCAGCAGTTTGGATAGCTGGATCTCCTACGAGCAGTACTTC. This translates into CASSLDSWISYEQYF.

This chain links TRBV4-3 with TRBJ1-1; no clear D gene. Between the trimmed V and J ends, which lost 3 bases and 3 bases, there was a span of 11 bases. Germline loops: CDR1 LGHNA, CDR2 YSLEER. This CDR3 contains 14 residues. In nucleotides, the CDR3 is TGCGCCAGCAGCCAGCCGGGAGGTTACACTGAAGCTTTCTTT. Protein product: CASSQPGGYTEAFF.

V and J are TRBV27 and TRBJ2-7, with D unclear. V gave up 6 bases and J gave up 1 base, with 10 bases separating them. This CDR3 region has 13 residues. Germline values: CDR1 MNHEY, CDR2 SMNVEV (reference sequence). The chain's CDR3 is CASSLRASYEQYF. DNA for the CDR3: TGTGCCAGCAGCCTCCGGGCTTCCTACGAGCAGTACTTC.

This chain uses TRBV19 with TRBJ1-2; 11 bases are shared with TRBD1. V gave up 5 bases and J gave up 4 bases; unmatched junction bases: 9. In germline, CDR1 is LNHDA, CDR2 SQIVND (reference sequence). The CDR3 runs 16 residues. The CDR3 region is CASSPPGQGDLYGYTF. In nucleotides, the CDR3 is TGTGCCAGTAGTCCTCCGGGACAGGGGGACCTCTATGGCTACACCTTC. Filled out from reference TRBV19 and TRBJ1-2, the complete variable domain reads DGGITQSPKYLFRKEGQNVTLSCEQNLNHDAMYWYRQDPGQGLRLIYYSQIVNDFQKGDIAEGYSVSREKKESFPLTVTSAQKNPTAFYLCASSPPGQGDLYGYTFGSGTRLTVV.